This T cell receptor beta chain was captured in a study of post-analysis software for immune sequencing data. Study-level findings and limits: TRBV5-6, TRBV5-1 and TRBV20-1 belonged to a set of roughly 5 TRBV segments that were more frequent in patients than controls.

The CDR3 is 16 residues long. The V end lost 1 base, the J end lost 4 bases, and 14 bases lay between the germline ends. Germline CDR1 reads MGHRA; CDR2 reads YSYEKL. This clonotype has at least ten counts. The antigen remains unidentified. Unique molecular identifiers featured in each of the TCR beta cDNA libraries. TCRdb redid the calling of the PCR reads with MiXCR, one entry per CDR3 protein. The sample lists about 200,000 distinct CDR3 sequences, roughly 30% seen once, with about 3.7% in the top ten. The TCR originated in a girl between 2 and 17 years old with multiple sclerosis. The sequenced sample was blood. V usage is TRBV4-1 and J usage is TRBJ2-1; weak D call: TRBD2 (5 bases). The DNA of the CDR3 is TGCGCCAGCAGCCAAGTCCGGGGATACAATTACAATGAGCAGTTCTTC. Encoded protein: CASSQVRGYNYNEQFF.